This T cell receptor beta chain was profiled in a study of vaccination and CD4 T cells after COVID-19. Study at large: The stimulating agents, overlapping spike peptides, came from SARS-CoV-2, HCoV-NL63, HCoV-OC43 and HCoV-229E. Control cultures were given a CEFX pool, an HIV-1 Nef pool, or no peptide. Study conclusions and caveats: Only after vaccination were a median approximately 86% of convalescents' reactive clones seen.

CDR3 length: 16 amino acids. The V and J ends lost 3 bases and 3 bases respectively, with 16 bases between them. CDR1 and CDR2 (germline): SEHNR, FQNEAQ (reference sequence). Points on this clonotype: Antigen: not known.

Stated treatment: roughly nine-day PBMC culture with coronavirus spike peptide pools or control peptides (ViraFEST assay). Peptide pools at 10 ug/ml and IL-2 at roughly 9.3 IU/ml were added to cultures of a few million PBMCs per well. Sequencing of DNA taken from cultured CD4+ T cells relied on the Oncomine TCR Beta short-read assay. TCRdb reprocessed the PCR reads via MiXCR and lists one record per CDR3 protein. The table shows 20,000 to 25,000 distinct CDR3 sequences, with about 42% occurring only once. This TCR was recovered from a human donor who received a COVID-19 vaccine. The J gene is TRBJ2-3, the V gene TRBV7-9, with a tentative D call TRBD1 (5 bases). Sequenced here: CD4+ T cells from blood, cultured in vitro, sampled before SARS-CoV-2 vaccination. The CDR3 sequence: CASSFLPGYGTDTQYF. In DNA, the CDR3 is TGTGCCAGCAGCTTCCTCCCAGGGTATGGGACAGATACGCAGTATTTT.